The rows below give T cell receptor beta chains drawn from one sample of a study of T cells in localized non-small cell lung cancer. Only in-frame clones appear in the TCRdb table, and some are missing; sequencing was by immunoSEQ multiplex PCR. The sample has about 78,000 clones, roughly 81% seen once. Sequenced material: peripheral blood, taken before any cancer treatment. These receptor sequences come from a man aged 40 to 70 with stage I lung adenocarcinoma. CDR3s include the opening cysteine and the closing phenylalanine or tryptophan. Fields, in order: clone size, V gene, D gene, J gene, CDR3 DNA, CDR3 protein. The D gene is left open where the match is weak. Clone size is shown for a subset of rows, as once, few, many or a class of expanded clone.

>NA|TRBV19|TRBD2|TRBJ2-3
TGTGCCAGTAGTAGGACTAGCGTAAACACAGATACGCAGTATTTT
CASSRTSVNTDTQYF
>NA|TRBV6-5|NA|TRBJ2-1
TGTGCCAGCAGTCCCGAGGTTGGGGGCTACAATGAGCAGTTCTTC
CASSPEVGGYNEQFF
>NA|TRBV7-6|NA|TRBJ1-3
TGTGCCAGCAGCCCGGCCAGCTCTGGAAACACCATATATTTT
CASSPASSGNTIYF
>NA|TRBV30|NA|TRBJ2-7
TGTGCCTGGAGTACAGATTCCTACGAGCAGTACTTC
CAWSTDSYEQYF
>NA|TRBV6-5|TRBD2|TRBJ2-5
TGTGCCACGGGGGAGGGGACCAAAGAGACCCAGTACTTC
CATGEGTKETQYF
>NA|TRBV7-2|NA|TRBJ1-1
TGTGCCAGCAGCTTAGCAGCGGGGTTGTACACTGAAGCTTTCTTT
CASSLAAGLYTEAFF
>NA|TRBV27|TRBD1|TRBJ2-7
TGTGCCAGCAGCCGAGTGACAACAGGGGGCGAGCAGTACTTC
CASSRVTTGGEQYF
>NA|TRBV19|TRBD1|TRBJ1-1
TGTGCCAGTAGTACACAGGGGGACGGGACTGAAGCTTTCTTT
CASSTQGDGTEAFF
>NA|TRBV5-1|NA|TRBJ1-5
TGCGCCAGCAGATTGGGGGATGGCGGGGCCAATCAGCCCCAGCATTTT
CASRLGDGGANQPQHF
>NA|TRBV28|NA|TRBJ1-2
TGTGCCAGCAAGGGGGGGTCGGACCTTTATGGCTACACCTTC
CASKGGSDLYGYTF
>NA|TRBV7-3|NA|TRBJ2-5
TGTGCCAGCAGCTTATCGGCAGGGCCAGGGCAAGAGACCCAGTACTTC
CASSLSAGPGQETQYF
>few|TRBV6-1|NA|TRBJ2-1
TGTGCCAGCGGCCTAGCTGTTGGTTCCTACAATGAGCAGTTCTTC
CASGLAVGSYNEQFF
>NA|TRBV9|NA|TRBJ2-3
TGTGCCAGCAGCCCACTCCTAACCACAGATACGCAGTATTTT
CASSPLLTTDTQYF
>NA|TRBV6-1|TRBD2|TRBJ2-3
TGTGCCAGCAGTGACGGGAGGGCCACAGATACGCAGTATTTT
CASSDGRATDTQYF
>NA|TRBV4-3|NA|TRBJ1-1
TGCGCCAGCAGCCAAGGGCCAACCGGGAACACTGAAGCTTTCTTT
CASSQGPTGNTEAFF
>few|TRBV2|NA|TRBJ2-7
TGTGCCAGCAGTGAAGCTCCCGATCCTCTCTACGAGCAGTACTTC
CASSEAPDPLYEQYF
>NA|TRBV28|NA|TRBJ1-4
TGTGCCAGCAGTTCACTTTTTGGAGGGACTAATGAAAAACTGTTTTTT
CASSSLFGGTNEKLFF
>NA|TRBV7-2|NA|TRBJ1-6
TGTGCCAGCAGCTTAAAATACTCTAATTCACCCCTCCACTTT
CASSLKYSNSPLHF
>NA|TRBV15|NA|TRBJ1-3
TGTGCCACCAGACGCGAAAACTTTCCTGGAAACACCATATATTTT
CATRRENFPGNTIYF
>NA|TRBV19|TRBD1|TRBJ1-2
TGTGCCAGTAGTCCCGCCGGGACAGCGACAATCTATGGCTACACCTTC
CASSPAGTATIYGYTF
>NA|TRBV7-2|TRBD2|TRBJ2-3
TGTGCCAGCAGCCTGAGCGGGGACACGCAGTATTTT
CASSLSGDTQYF
>NA|TRBV27|NA|TRBJ2-3
TGTGCCAGCAGTTTAGGTCGGGTAGCGAAAGATACGCAGTATTTT
CASSLGRVAKDTQYF
>NA|TRBV9|TRBD2|TRBJ2-3
TGTGCCAGCAGCGTTAGCGGGAACGGGGCAGATACGCAGTATTTT
CASSVSGNGADTQYF
>NA|TRBV9|TRBD2|TRBJ2-7
TGTGCCAGCTCCCCGGGACTAGCTTTTTACGAGCAGTACTTC
CASSPGLAFYEQYF
>NA|TRBV19|TRBD1|TRBJ2-6
TGTGCCACCGGACAGGGGGCCGCTGGGGCCAACGTCCTGACTTTC
CATGQGAAGANVLTF
>NA|TRBV6-5|NA|TRBJ2-1
TGTGCCAGCAGTTACTCGAGTCTGGGGTCCTACAATGAGCAGTTCTTC
CASSYSSLGSYNEQFF
>NA|TRBV19|TRBD1|TRBJ2-6
TGTGCCAGTCACAGGGGGCGACCCTCTGGGGCCAACGTCCTGACTTTC
CASHRGRPSGANVLTF
>NA|TRBV18|NA|TRBJ1-6
TGTGCCAGCTCACCCAGTCCGAATTCACCCCTCCACTTT
CASSPSPNSPLHF
>NA|TRBV7-6|TRBD2|TRBJ2-3
TGTGCCAGCAGCTTAGTACTAGCGGGGCACACAGATACGCAGTATTTT
CASSLVLAGHTDTQYF
>NA|TRBV7-2|NA|TRBJ2-5
TGTGCCAGCAGCATCGACTTCTCGGGGGAGACCCAGTACTTC
CASSIDFSGETQYF
>few|TRBV19|TRBD1|TRBJ1-1
TGTGCCAGTAGTGTACCGGGACAGCCCTTCCTATACACTGAAGCTTTCTTT
CASSVPGQPFLYTEAFF
>NA|TRBV5-6|NA|TRBJ2-7
TGTGCCAGCAGCTTTGGATTTCTTCCCGATCCCACCTACGAGCAGTACTTC
CASSFGFLPDPTYEQYF
>NA|TRBV28|TRBD2|TRBJ2-5
TGTGCCAGCAATCCGAAACTAGCGGGAGGAGAGACCCAGTACTTC
CASNPKLAGGETQYF
>NA|TRBV7-9|NA|TRBJ2-3
TGTGCCAGCACAGGTGGGGAAGCCCGCACAGATACGCAGTATTTT
CASTGGEARTDTQYF
>NA|TRBV27|TRBD1|TRBJ1-1
TGTGCCAGCATTCGACAGGGGGCCACTGAAGCTTTCTTT
CASIRQGATEAFF
>NA|TRBV5-1|NA|TRBJ1-3
TGCGCCAGCAGCTTGGAAGGGATTCGGGGGGACACCATATATTTT
CASSLEGIRGDTIYF
>NA|TRBV10-3|TRBD1|TRBJ1-2
TGTGCCATCAGTGATGGTCAGGGGGCAAGTGGCTACACCTTC
CAISDGQGASGYTF
>NA|TRBV6-6|NA|TRBJ2-7
TGTGCCGGGGGGGGGCGCGGTTACGAGCAGTACTTC
CAGGGRGYEQYF
>NA|TRBV5-4|NA|TRBJ2-3
TGTGCCAGCAGCTTGGAGTATCAATCTCTCACAGATACGCAGTATTTT
CASSLEYQSLTDTQYF
>NA|TRBV15|NA|TRBJ1-1
TGTGCCACCAGCAGAGATGCAATTGGTGGCGTACAAGCTTTCTTT
CATSRDAIGGVQAFF